One sample yielded the 7 T cell receptor beta chains listed below, sequenced in a study of cytomegalovirus exposure and HLA in healthy donors. PCR amplification relied on 60 Vbeta primers (plus 13 Jbeta primers). Repertoires were generated with immunoSEQ multiplex PCR, while TCRdb's copy carries only in-frame clones and drops some. The table has around 230,000 clones, about three quarters seen once. Sequencing was carried out using PBMCs. The receptors were sampled from a male donor in good health and CMV-seronegative.

This clone has just one count. The chain uses TRBV27 and TRBJ2-1; the match to TRBD2 covers 11 bases. Germline V gene data show CDR1 as MNHEY and CDR2 as SMNVEV (reference sequence). V lost 2 bases and J lost 8; bases outside the gene matches: 5. The CDR3 extends over 15 amino acids. The CDR3 reads CASSLRLAGGHEQFF. CDR3 DNA: TGTGCCAGCAGTTTAAGGCTAGCGGGGGGCCATGAGCAGTTCTTC.

The chain combines TRBV28 with TRBJ1-5, with no clear D. CDR3 length: 14 amino acids. Germline V gene data show CDR1 as MDHEN and CDR2 as SYDVKM. Deletions cut 1 base from V and 7 bases from J, with 11 bases between. The CDR3 DNA reads as TGTGCCAGCAGTTTATTAGGCAGGCACCAGCCCCAGCATTTT. Its protein product is CASSLLGRHQPQHF.

J is TRBJ2-7 and V is TRBV7-3; TRBD2 might be the D (5 bases). Trimming left V 5 bases short and J 3 bases short, with 11 bases between. The germline V gene has CDR1 SGHTA and CDR2 FQGTGA. The length of the CDR3 is 13 residues. CDR3 sequence: CASSEGRGYEQYF. The CDR3 DNA follows: TGTGCCAGCAGCGAAGGACGGGGCTACGAGCAGTACTTC.

This clone appeared a single time. The rearrangement joins TRBV19 to TRBJ2-7; 9 bases fit TRBD1. Trimming at V came to 2 bases and at J to 3 bases, leaving 8 bases not matched to a gene. The CDR3 runs to 16 residues. The germline gives CDR1 LNHDA, CDR2 SQIVND (reference sequence). The CDR3 DNA reads as TGTGCCAGTAGTATACCCTCGGACAGGGGCTTCTACGAGCAGTACTTC. This translates into CASSIPSDRGFYEQYF. Looking up the rest from reference TRBV19 and TRBJ2-7 gives the full variable domain: DGGITQSPKYLFRKEGQNVTLSCEQNLNHDAMYWYRQDPGQGLRLIYYSQIVNDFQKGDIAEGYSVSREKKESFPLTVTSAQKNPTAFYLCASSIPSDRGFYEQYFGPGTRLTVT.

This chain joins TRBV5-6 and TRBJ1-2; 9 bases match TRBD1. V dropped 6 bases and J dropped 2; count of bases not matched to a gene: 8. The CDR3 consists of 15 residues. In germline, CDR1 is SGHDT, CDR2 YYEEEE. CDR3 bases: TGTGCCAGCAACATTTGGGACAGGGAAAACTATGGCTACACCTTC. It codes for CASNIWDRENYGYTF.

The chain recombines TRBV27 with TRBJ2-1; TRBD2 is a possible D gene (5 bases). The germline V gene has CDR1 MNHEY and CDR2 SMNVEV (reference sequence). V lost 4 bases and J lost 2, with 12 bases in between. The CDR3 covers 15 residues. The CDR3 loop is CASSSTPGAYNEQFF. Written as DNA, the CDR3 is TGTGCCAGCAGTTCGACCCCCGGGGCCTACAATGAGCAGTTCTTC.

The chain links TRBV7-8 to TRBJ2-2; D perhaps matches TRBD1 (5 bases). The CDR3 runs to 14 residues. V dropped 3 bases and J dropped 0 bases, with 5 bases sitting between them. Germline-derived CDR1 and CDR2 are SGHVS and FQNEAQ. CDR3 DNA sequence: TGTGCCAGCAGCTTGACAGCGAACACCGGGGAGCTGTTTTTT. It yields the protein CASSLTANTGELFF. Full variable domain (missing parts from reference TRBV7-8 and TRBJ2-2): GAGVSQSPRYKVAKRGQDVALRCDPISGHVSLFWYQQALGQGPEFLTYFQNEAQLDKSGLPSDRFFAERPEGSVSTLKIQRTQQEDSAVYLCASSLTANTGELFFGEGSRLTVL.